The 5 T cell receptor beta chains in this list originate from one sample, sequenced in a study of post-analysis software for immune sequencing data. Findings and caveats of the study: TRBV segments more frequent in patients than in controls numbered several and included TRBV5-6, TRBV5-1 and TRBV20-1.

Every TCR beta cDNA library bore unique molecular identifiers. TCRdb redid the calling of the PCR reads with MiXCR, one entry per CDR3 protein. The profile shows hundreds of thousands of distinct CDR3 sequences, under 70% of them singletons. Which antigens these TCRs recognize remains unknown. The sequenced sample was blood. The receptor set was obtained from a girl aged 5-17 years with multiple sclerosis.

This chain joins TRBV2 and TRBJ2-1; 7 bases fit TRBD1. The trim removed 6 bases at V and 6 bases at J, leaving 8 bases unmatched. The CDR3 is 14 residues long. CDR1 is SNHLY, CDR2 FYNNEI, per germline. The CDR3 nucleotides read TGTGCCAGCAGCCCGGGACAGTGGAGCAATGAGCAGTTCTTC. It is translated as CASSPGQWSNEQFF.

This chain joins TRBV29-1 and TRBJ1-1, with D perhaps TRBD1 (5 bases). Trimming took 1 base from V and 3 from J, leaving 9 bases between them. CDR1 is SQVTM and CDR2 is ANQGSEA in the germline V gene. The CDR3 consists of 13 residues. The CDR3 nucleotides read TGCAGCGTTGAAGTTAGCAGGGACACTGAAGCTTTCTTT. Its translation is CSVEVSRDTEAFF. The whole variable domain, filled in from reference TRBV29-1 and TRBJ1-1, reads SAVISQKPSRDICQRGTSLTIQCQVDSQVTMMFWYRQQPGQSLTLIATANQGSEATYESGFVIDKFPISRPNLTFSTLTVSNMSPEDSSIYLCSVEVSRDTEAFFGQGTRLTVV.

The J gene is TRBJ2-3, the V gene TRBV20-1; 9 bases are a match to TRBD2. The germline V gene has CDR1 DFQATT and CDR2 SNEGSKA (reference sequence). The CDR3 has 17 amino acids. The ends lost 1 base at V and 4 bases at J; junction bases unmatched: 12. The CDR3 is CSARGPAGGYLADTQYF. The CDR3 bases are TGCAGTGCTAGAGGACCAGCGGGAGGCTATCTGGCAGATACGCAGTATTTT.

DNA for the CDR3: TGTGCCAGCAGTGACAGGGGGCGTGCATTCTACGAGCAGTACTTC. It is translated as CASSDRGRAFYEQYF. This rearrangement joins TRBV6-2 or TRBV6-3 to TRBJ2-7, with TRBD1 identical over 10 bases. This CDR3 region has 15 residues. V gave up 5 bases and J gave up 3 bases; unmatched junction bases: 7. CDR1 and CDR2 (germline): MNHEY, SVGEGT.

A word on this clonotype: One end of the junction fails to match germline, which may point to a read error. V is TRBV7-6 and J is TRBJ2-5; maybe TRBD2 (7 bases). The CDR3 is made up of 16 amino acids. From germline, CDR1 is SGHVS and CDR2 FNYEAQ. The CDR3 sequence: CASSLARGGVQEAQYF. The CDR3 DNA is TGTGCCAGCAGCTTAGCGAGGGGGGGTGTCCAAGAGGCCCAGTACTTC.